This T cell receptor (beta chain) was profiled in a study of immune evolution from preneoplasia to lung adenocarcinoma. Germline V gene sequence: CDR1 LNHNV, CDR2 YYDKDF (reference sequence). Germline trimming cut 0 bases from V and 8 bases from J; bases unmatched to any gene: 13. CDR3 length equals 17 residues. Method: immunoSEQ multiplex PCR; TCRdb's copy keeps in-frame clones and lacks some. This table has several thousand clones, roughly 80% appearing once. This TCR was sampled from a person over 45 with lung adenocarcinoma. The gene calls are TRBV15 and TRBJ1-5, with 7 bases lining up with TRBD1. Sequencing was done on a sample of FFPE invasive lung adenocarcinoma tissue. CDR3 loop: CATSRDPTGASGKPQHF. DNA of the CDR3: TGTGCCACCAGCAGAGATCCAACAGGGGCCTCGGGGAAGCCCCAGCATTTT.